The present T cell receptor (beta chain) was sequenced within a study of T cell responses to AZD1222 COVID-19 vaccine. The CDR3 has 19 amino acids. Germline V gives CDR1 SGHVS, CDR2 FQNEAQ. V shed 0 bases, J shed 1 base, and the junction held 7 bases outside the gene matches. Sequenced by immunoSEQ multiplex PCR; TCRdb stores in-frame clones only, minus some. The sample records about 110,000 clones, under 95% being singletons. In its sample, this clone was seen once. The antigen is not known. Study outcomes and limitations: Repertoires were obtained solely post-peak T cell response.

The chain combines TRBV7-8 with TRBJ2-3, with TRBD2 matching 13 bases. This TCR was sampled from an adult in good health. Sequences were derived from peripheral blood, sampled on day 0 of AZD1222 vaccination. The CDR3 region has the DNA TGTGCCAGCAGCTTAGCGCGGGGACTAGCGGGGCCCGGCACAGATACGCAGTATTTT. It is translated as CASSLARGLAGPGTDTQYF.